This T cell receptor beta chain was captured by sequencing in a study of shared clonotypes between healthy human individuals (TCRdb year 2020). Broadly, across the study: A couple of women and a few men aged 18 to 49 years were included in the cohort. To estimate repertoire size and how much clonotype sharing occurs between individuals, the study deeply sequenced the blood TCR repertoires of roughly 5 healthy adults. Between about 0.94 and 8.9 billion PBMCs per donor were obtained by leukapheresis. For each donor, three plates each were used for CD4 naive and CD4 memory, two plates were used for CD8 naive, and one plate was used for CD8 memory. To increase sequencing depth and limit assay-specific biases, different laboratories used diverse techniques to prepare libraries and sequence TCR repertoires.

In the case of this clone: Which antigen it targets is not known. Nothing much larger sits one base from this clone, and base qualities are not available.

The donors were healthy, HIV-negative adults who had no recently reported acute infections or vaccinations. Every donor was a Caucasian adult residing in Nashville, Tennessee, USA. CD4+ T cells were enriched by magnetic negative selection, after which naive cells were positively selected on CD45RA and the negative fraction was taken as the memory subset. Blood was obtained by leukapheresis, after which PBMCs were separated by Ficoll-Histopaque density gradient centrifugation and cryopreserved in liquid nitrogen vapor phase. Analytical flow cytometry was used to check the purity and quantity of every magnetically sorted T cell population. From each sorted fraction, genomic DNA was isolated and quantified by UV absorbance on a Nanodrop 2000c. TCR CDR3 regions were amplified from genomic DNA by multiplex PCR using the deep immunoSEQ assay. Extracted genomic DNA from each cell subset was distributed evenly across all wells of several immunoSEQ 96-well plates, and each plate was treated as a replicate. For sorted subsets, each replicate PCR was loaded with about 0.2 ug genomic DNA, equivalent to 30,000 to 35,000 T cell genomes. The purified libraries were quantified using a Qubit 3.0 fluorometer, sized with a Bioanalyzer 2100, and then quantified again using the KAPA Library Quantification kit. Every immunoSEQ 96-well plate was sequenced on a separate single-read 150-cycle Illumina NextSeq 550 flow cell. As for the authors' bioinformatics: Because only junctional sequences without quality scores were contained in the immunoSEQ output, filtering matching that applied to full-length reads could not be performed. Sequences were annotated with PyIR, a Python wrapper for IgBLAST v1.9, and V/J genes and CDR3 were assigned using IMGT germline references. Reads were removed for weak V/J assignments (E-value above 1e-6), missing CDR3, stop codons, out-of-frame junctions, or ambiguous translated residues. A V3J clonotype was defined by an identical inferred V gene, J gene, and CDR3 amino acid sequence. Percentage overlap between repertoires was computed as shared unique clonotypes divided by the size of the smaller repertoire. Repertoire richness was assessed with RTK rarefaction, the Chao1 estimator, and Recon v2.1 estimates of unobserved clonotypes. OLGA was used to compute generation probabilities for all TCRbeta clonotypes that the gDNA method yielded from four donors. The source is immuneACCESS, and TCRdb retained only in-frame sequences with V and J called. Part of the clones is not carried over; for the studies checked, unresolved V genes explain less than half of this, and the remainder is unexplained. The DNA was the basis for D and trimming; V, J and clone size are from that table. Within this sample are over 2 million clones, with under 95% of them counted one time only. The leading ten clones occupy about 0.36% of the sample.

The CDR3 measures 13 amino acids from cysteine to phenylalanine. The read is trimmed to its CDR3 DNA, 39 bases read in frame from base 1. The germline V gene yields KGHSH for CDR1 and LQKENI for CDR2. Deletion took 5 bases off V and 3 bases off J, with a span of 11 bases between the germline ends. Summary of the overall study and its limitations: Because the study included a small number of donors, the genetic and exposure-history diversity represented was limited. Larger estimated clonotype richness was generally found for naive subsets than for memory subsets. Clonotypes shared by all four sorted-subset donors showed higher generation probabilities than non-shared clonotypes. Sharing across a few donors was observed for around 4.8% of naive CD4, 3.5% of naive CD8, 2.3% of memory CD4, and roughly 0.4% of memory CD8 clonotypes. Sampling was restricted to blood, and TCR repertoires in tissues likely differ from the TCR repertoires found in blood. Based on pairwise subsampling, the degree of clonotype sharing among donors was expected to be affected by sequencing depth. Incomplete sequencing was indicated by rarefaction of sorted-subset datasets, despite the large sequencing depth.

The specimen was naive CD4+ T cells from PBMCs. The cell subset or site label corresponds to: CD45RA+ positively selected. This clonotype was sampled from a man aged 18 to 30 in good health. Some clones in this sample may be carry-over from other donors' samples. This receptor chain uses TRBV18 and TRBJ2-7, with the D gene not confidently named. The DNA is as follows: TGTGCCAGCTCAAGACCTCCGGGCTACGAGCAGTACTTC. Protein translation: CASSRPPGYEQYF.